The T cell receptor (beta chain) described here comes from a study of blood T cell repertoires in COVID-19. For the study at large: Cohort 3 donors were reported recovered after two negative PCRs, clearance, or symptom resolution.

Which cohort a participant joined came from the clinical history participants gave. The CDR3 loop spans 14 amino acids. CDR1 is MNHNY, CDR2 SVGAGI, per germline (reference sequence). Losses at the gene ends were 11 bases for V and 0 bases for J; bases not matched to a gene: 6. Per the authors' pipeline: Amplification with reference gene primers provided the estimates of nucleated cell counts. Here immunoSEQ multiplex PCR was the method, and the copy in TCRdb shows in-frame clones only, minus some. V, J and clone size were drawn from that table, and D and trimming were deduced from the DNA. The repertoire includes some 200,000 clones, roughly nine tenths of them detected once, and approximately 3.3% sits in the top ten.

The sequenced material came from PBMCs or T cells enriched from blood (not recorded which). This receptor was identified in a woman between 50 and 59 years old in a cohort exposed to, infected with or recovered from COVID-19 (not recorded which). V gene TRBV6-6 combines with J gene TRBJ2-2; 7 bases match TRBD1. CDR3 sequence: CAGTGAANTGELFF. Here the CDR3 DNA reads TGTGCCGGAACAGGGGCCGCGAACACCGGGGAGCTGTTTTTT.